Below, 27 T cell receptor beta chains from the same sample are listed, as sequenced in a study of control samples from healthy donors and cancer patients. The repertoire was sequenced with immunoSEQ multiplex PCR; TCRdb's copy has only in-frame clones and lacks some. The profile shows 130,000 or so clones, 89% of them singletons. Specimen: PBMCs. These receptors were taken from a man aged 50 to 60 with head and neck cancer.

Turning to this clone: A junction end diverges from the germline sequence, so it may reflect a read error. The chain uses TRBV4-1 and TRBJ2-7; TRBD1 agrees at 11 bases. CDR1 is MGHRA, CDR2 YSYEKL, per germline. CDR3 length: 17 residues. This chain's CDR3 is CARSQDGGTGGTYEQYF. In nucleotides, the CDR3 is TGCGCCCGCAGCCAAGATGGGGGGACAGGGGGGACCTACGAGCAGTACTTC.

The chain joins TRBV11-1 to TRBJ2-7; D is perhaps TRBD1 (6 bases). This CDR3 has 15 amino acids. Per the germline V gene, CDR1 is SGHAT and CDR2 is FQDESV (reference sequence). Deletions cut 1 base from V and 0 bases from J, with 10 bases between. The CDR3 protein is CASSLGGRGSYEQYF. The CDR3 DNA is TGTGCCAGCAGCTTAGGAGGCAGGGGCTCCTACGAGCAGTACTTC.

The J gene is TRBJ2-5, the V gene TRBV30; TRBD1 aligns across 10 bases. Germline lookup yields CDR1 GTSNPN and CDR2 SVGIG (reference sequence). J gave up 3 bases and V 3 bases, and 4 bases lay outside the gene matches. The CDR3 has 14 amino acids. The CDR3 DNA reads TGTGCCTGGAGACAGACAGGGGGCAAAGAGACCCAGTACTTC. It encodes CAWRQTGGKETQYF.

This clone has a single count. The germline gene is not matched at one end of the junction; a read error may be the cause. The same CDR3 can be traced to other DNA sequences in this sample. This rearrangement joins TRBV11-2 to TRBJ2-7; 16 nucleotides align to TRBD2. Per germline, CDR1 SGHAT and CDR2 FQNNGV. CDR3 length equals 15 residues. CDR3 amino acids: CASSLDPGLAGGPDF. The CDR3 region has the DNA TGTGCCAGCAGCTTAGATCCGGGACTAGCGGGAGGGCCAGATTTC.

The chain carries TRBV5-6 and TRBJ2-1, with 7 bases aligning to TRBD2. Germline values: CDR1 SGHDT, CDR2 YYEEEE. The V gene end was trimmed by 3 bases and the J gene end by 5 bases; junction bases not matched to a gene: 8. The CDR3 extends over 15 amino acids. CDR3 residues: CASSSQGLLHNEQFF. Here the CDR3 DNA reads TGTGCCAGCAGCTCCCAGGGACTACTCCACAATGAGCAGTTCTTC.

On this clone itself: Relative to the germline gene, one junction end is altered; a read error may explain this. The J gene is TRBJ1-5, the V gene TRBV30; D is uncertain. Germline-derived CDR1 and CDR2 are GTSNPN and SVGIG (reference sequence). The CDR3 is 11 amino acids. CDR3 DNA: TGTGCCTGGTCCTCATTGGCAGCCCCAGCATTT. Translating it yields CAWSSLAAPAF.

DNA for the CDR3: TGTGCCAGCAGTTTAAGGGGGGTCGGGGAGACCCAGTACTTC. This translates into CASSLRGVGETQYF. The chain carries TRBV27 and TRBJ2-5, with D possibly called TRBD1 or TRBD2 (6 bases each). This CDR3 has 14 amino acids. V was pared by 2 bases and J by 5 bases, with 12 bases between. Per germline, CDR1 MNHEY and CDR2 SMNVEV (reference sequence).

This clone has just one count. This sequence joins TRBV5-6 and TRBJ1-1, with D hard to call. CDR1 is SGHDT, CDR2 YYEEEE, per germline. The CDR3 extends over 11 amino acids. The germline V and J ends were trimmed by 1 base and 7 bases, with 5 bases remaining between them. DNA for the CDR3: TGTGCCAGCAGCTTGATGGGTGAAGCTTTCTTT. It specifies CASSLMGEAFF.

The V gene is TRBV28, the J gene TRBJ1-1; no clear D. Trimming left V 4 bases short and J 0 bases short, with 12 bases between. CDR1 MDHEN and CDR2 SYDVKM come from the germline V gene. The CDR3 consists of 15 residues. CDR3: CASSSRQRLNTEAFF. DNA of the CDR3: TGTGCCAGCAGTTCCCGACAACGGTTGAACACTGAAGCTTTCTTT.

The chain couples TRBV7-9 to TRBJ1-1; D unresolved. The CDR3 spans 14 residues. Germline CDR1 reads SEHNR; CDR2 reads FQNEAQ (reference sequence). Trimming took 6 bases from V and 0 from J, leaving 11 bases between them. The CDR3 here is CASRITAVNTEAFF. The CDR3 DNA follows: TGTGCCAGCAGAATCACAGCGGTGAACACTGAAGCTTTCTTT.

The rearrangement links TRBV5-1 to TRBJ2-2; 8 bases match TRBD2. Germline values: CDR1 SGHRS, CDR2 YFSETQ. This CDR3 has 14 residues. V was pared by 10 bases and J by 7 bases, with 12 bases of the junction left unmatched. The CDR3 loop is CAPRPGGAVGELFF. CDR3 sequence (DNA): TGCGCCCCCAGACCGGGGGGGGCAGTCGGGGAGCTGTTTTTT. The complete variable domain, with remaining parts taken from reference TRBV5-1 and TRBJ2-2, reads KAGVTQTPRYLIKTRGQQVTLSCSPISGHRSVSWYQQTPGQGLQFLFEYFSETQRNKGNFPGRFSGRQFSNSRSEMNVSTLELGDSALYLCAPRPGGAVGELFFGEGSRLTVL.

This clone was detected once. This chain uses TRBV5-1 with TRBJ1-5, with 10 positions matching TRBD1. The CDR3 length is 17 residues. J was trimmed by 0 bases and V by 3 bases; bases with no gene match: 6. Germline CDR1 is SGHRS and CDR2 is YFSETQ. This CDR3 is CASSSRDRGHSNQPQHF. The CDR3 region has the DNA TGCGCCAGCAGCTCCCGGGACAGGGGTCATAGCAATCAGCCCCAGCATTTT.

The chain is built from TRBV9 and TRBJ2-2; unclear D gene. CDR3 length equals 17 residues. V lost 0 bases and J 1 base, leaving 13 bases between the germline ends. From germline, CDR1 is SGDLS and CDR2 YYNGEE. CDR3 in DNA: TGTGCCAGCAGCGTAGTCGGCCAGGCCGAGAACACCGGGGAGCTGTTTTTT. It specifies CASSVVGQAENTGELFF.

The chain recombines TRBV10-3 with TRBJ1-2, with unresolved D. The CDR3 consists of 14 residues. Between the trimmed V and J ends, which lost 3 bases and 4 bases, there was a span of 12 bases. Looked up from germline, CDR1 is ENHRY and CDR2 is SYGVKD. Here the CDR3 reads CAISESSEGYGYTF. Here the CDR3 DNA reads TGTGCCATCAGTGAATCGAGCGAGGGCTATGGCTACACCTTC.

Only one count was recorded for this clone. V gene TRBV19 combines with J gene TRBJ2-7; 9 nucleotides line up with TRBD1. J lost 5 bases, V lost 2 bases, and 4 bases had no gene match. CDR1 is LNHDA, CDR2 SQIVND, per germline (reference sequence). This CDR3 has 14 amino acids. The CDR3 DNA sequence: TGTGCCAGTAGTATATGGGACAGGGCCCACGAGCAGTACTTC. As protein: CASSIWDRAHEQYF.

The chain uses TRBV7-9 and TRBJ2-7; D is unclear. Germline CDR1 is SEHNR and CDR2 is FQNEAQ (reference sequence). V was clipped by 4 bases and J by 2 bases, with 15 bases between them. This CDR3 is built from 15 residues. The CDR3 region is CASSYSSDTPYEQYF. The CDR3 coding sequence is TGTGCCAGCAGCTACAGTTCCGACACTCCCTACGAGCAGTACTTC.

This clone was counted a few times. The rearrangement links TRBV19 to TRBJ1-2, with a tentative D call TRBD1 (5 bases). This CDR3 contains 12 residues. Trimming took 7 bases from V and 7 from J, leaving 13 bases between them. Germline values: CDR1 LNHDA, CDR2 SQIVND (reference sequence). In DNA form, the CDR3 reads TGTGCCAGTACCCTAAGGGGTGCTGGCTACACCTTC. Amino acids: CASTLRGAGYTF.

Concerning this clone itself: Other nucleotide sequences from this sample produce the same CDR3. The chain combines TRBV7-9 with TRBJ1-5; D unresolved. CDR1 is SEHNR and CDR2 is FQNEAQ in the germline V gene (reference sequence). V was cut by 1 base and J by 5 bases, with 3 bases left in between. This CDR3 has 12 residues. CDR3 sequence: CASSLGDQPQHF. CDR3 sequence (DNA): TGTGCCAGCAGCTTAGGGGATCAGCCCCAGCATTTT.

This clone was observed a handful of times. This CDR3 reads CASSPTSTNEKLFF. CDR3 sequence (DNA): TGTGCCAGCAGCCCGACTTCAACTAATGAAAAACTGTTTTTT. The chain employs TRBV9 and TRBJ1-4, with D unclear. Trimming shortened V by 4 bases and J by 0 bases, and 7 bases separated the two germline ends. Germline CDR1 is SGDLS and CDR2 is YYNGEE. The CDR3 totals 14 residues.

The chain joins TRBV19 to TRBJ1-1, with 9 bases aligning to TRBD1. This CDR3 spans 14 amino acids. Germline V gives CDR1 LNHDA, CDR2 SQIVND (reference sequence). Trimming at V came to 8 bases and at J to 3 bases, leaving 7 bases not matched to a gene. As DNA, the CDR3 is TGTGCCAGTCAGGACAGGGGTTTTGACACTGAAGCTTTCTTT. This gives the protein CASQDRGFDTEAFF.

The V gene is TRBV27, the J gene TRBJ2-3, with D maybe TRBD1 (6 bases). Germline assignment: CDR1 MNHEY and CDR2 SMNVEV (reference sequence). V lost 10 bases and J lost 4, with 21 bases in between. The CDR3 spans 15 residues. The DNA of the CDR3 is TGTGCCAAGACTCCCTCGACAGGTTCGGCAGATACGCAGTATTTT. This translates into CAKTPSTGSADTQYF.

CDR3: CASSLASGLATDTQYF. DNA of the CDR3: TGTGCCAGCAGCTTGGCGTCGGGACTAGCAACAGATACGCAGTATTTT. The chain recombines TRBV5-4 with TRBJ2-3, with TRBD2 matching 9 bases. J lost 3 bases, V lost 0 bases, and 5 bases had no gene match. This CDR3 comprises 16 residues. The V gene's germline CDR1 is SGHNT and CDR2 YYREEE (reference sequence).

In DNA, the CDR3 is TGTGCCAGCAGGATTAGCGGGGTTCGGACCGGGGAGCTGTTTTTT. Translation gives CASRISGVRTGELFF. V and J are TRBV14 and TRBJ2-2, with 8 bases aligning to TRBD2. V trimming: 6 bases; J trimming: 5 bases; junction bases outside the gene matches: 8. The germline CDR1 and CDR2 sequences are SGHDN and FVKESK. CDR3 length equals 15 residues.

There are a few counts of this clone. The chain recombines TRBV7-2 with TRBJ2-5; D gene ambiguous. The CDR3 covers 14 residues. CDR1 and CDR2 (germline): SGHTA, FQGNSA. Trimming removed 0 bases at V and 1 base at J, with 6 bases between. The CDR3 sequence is CASSLAGLQETQYF. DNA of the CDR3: TGTGCCAGCAGCTTAGCGGGCCTCCAAGAGACCCAGTACTTC.

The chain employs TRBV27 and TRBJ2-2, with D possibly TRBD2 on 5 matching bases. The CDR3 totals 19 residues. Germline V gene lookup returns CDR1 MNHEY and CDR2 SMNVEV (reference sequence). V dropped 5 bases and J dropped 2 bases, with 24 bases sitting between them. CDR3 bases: TGTGCCAGCAGTCGATTTTTGCGATGGCCGGGAAAAAACACCGGGGAGCTGTTTTTT. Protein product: CASSRFLRWPGKNTGELFF.

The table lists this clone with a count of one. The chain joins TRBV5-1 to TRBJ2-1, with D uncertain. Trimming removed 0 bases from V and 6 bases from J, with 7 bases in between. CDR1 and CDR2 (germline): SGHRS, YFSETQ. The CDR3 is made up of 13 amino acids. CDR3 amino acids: CASSLGRSNEQFF. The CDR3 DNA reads TGCGCCAGCAGCTTGGGTAGATCCAATGAGCAGTTCTTC.

CDR3 bases: TGTGCCAGCAGCTCCGGAAGGGGATCAGAGCAGTACTTC. Protein sequence: CASSSGRGSEQYF. The chain uses TRBV5-6 and TRBJ2-7; tentatively, D is TRBD1 (5 bases). V lost 3 bases and J 7 bases, leaving 14 bases between the germline ends. CDR1 is SGHDT, CDR2 YYEEEE, per germline. This CDR3 is built from 13 residues. Based on the CDR3 plus reference TRBV5-6 and TRBJ2-7, the full variable domain is DAGVTQSPTHLIKTRGQQVTLRCSPKSGHDTVSWYQQALGQGPQFIFQYYEEEERQRGNFPDRFSGHQFPNYSSELNVNALLLGDSALYLCASSSGRGSEQYFGPGTRLTVT.